This passage covers 21 T cell receptor beta chains from one sample sequenced in a study of T cells in Graves' hyperthyroidism and ophthalmopathy. Amplified regions were TCR beta CDR3 sequences from RNA transcripts. HTBI primers were used for first-round RT-PCR of the TCR CDR3. TCRdb reanalysed the multiplex PCR reads using MiXCR and keeps one entry per CDR3 protein. The data show fewer than 550,000 distinct CDR3 sequences, less than 25% seen once. Sequences were obtained from blood. These TCRs come from a woman under 40 with Graves' ophthalmopathy.

This clonotype was counted a few times. The rearrangement joins TRBV5-1 to TRBJ1-2, with TRBD1 as a possible D gene (6 bases). Germline CDR1 is SGHRS and CDR2 is YFSETQ. The CDR3 sequence is 16 residues long. Trimming took 0 bases from V and 2 from J, leaving 14 bases between them. This CDR3 is CASSLVGSQGNYGYTF. CDR3 coding DNA: TGCGCCAGCAGCTTGGTGGGTAGCCAGGGGAACTATGGCTACACCTTC.

This clonotype was seen repeatedly, ten times or more. This sequence joins TRBV6-5 and TRBJ2-7; D gene uncertain. The CDR3 loop spans 12 amino acids. Germline V lookup: CDR1 MNHEY, CDR2 SVGAGI. The V end was cut by 0 bases, the J end by 6 bases, with 6 bases between. This CDR3 reads CASSYSASEQYF. The CDR3 DNA sequence: TGTGCCAGCAGTTACTCGGCCTCCGAGCAGTACTTC.

Concerning this clonotype itself: An end of the junction does not agree with germline; a read error may underlie this. The CDR3 protein is CSATKKRVF. The CDR3 DNA reads as TGCAGTGCTACAAAAAAGAGGGTTTTC. The chain employs TRBV20-1 and TRBJ1-2; D not certain. The length of the CDR3 is 9 residues. Germline V gene data show CDR1 as DFQATT and CDR2 as SNEGSKA (reference sequence).

This clonotype was counted between two and nine times. The chain is built from TRBV5-1 and TRBJ2-5; D gene uncertain. The germline CDR1 and CDR2 sequences are SGHRS and YFSETQ. CDR3 size: 15 residues. Trimming cost V 4 bases and J 1 base, with 14 bases left between them. CDR3 DNA: TGCGCCAGCAGCCCCTTGATGTCAGCCCAAGAGACCCAGTACTTC. Residues: CASSPLMSAQETQYF.

The chain is built from TRBV2 and TRBJ1-2; 10 bases map to TRBD1. J lost 8 bases, V lost 7 bases, and 16 bases had no gene match. The CDR3 runs to 16 residues. CDR1 and CDR2 from the germline V gene are SNHLY and FYNNEI. The CDR3 reads CASTMIPAGTGVGYTF. The DNA for the CDR3 is TGTGCCAGCACTATGATCCCCGCCGGGACAGGGGTCGGCTACACCTTC.

This clonotype has a count of ten or more. The rearrangement uses TRBV11-3 and TRBJ1-2; D gene unclear. The CDR3 has 14 amino acids. The V end lost 4 bases, the J end lost 2 bases, and 11 bases lay between the germline ends. Germline assignment: CDR1 SGHNT and CDR2 YENEEA. The CDR3 nucleotides are TGTGCCAGCAGCTCAACCAAGGCGAACTATGGCTACACCTTC. It specifies CASSSTKANYGYTF.

The V and J genes are TRBV11-2 and TRBJ2-7, with 7 positions matching TRBD2. The CDR3 is made up of 16 amino acids. Germline trimming cut 5 bases from V and 2 bases from J; bases unmatched to any gene: 12. The germline V gene has CDR1 SGHAT and CDR2 FQNNGV. CDR3 nucleotide sequence: TGTGCCAGCAGCGCCCTAAGTGGGAGGGCCGCCTACGAGCAGTACTTC. It translates to CASSALSGRAAYEQYF.

This clonotype was detected ten times or more. The chain links TRBV3-1 to TRBJ2-5; D is unresolved. V was clipped by 0 bases and J by 3 bases, with 2 bases between them. The CDR3 loop spans 12 amino acids. Germline V CDR1 and CDR2: LGHDT, YNNKEL (reference sequence). The CDR3 here is CASSQEKETQYF. In DNA, the CDR3 is TGTGCCAGCAGCCAAGAAAAAGAGACCCAGTACTTC.

The chain couples TRBV29-1 to TRBJ1-1; possibly TRBD1 for D (6 bases). The germline V gene has CDR1 SQVTM and CDR2 ANQGSEA. Deletions cut 2 bases from V and 7 bases from J, with 14 bases between. The CDR3 length is 13 residues. In DNA, the CDR3 is TGCAGCGTTGAACGGGGTAGGGGGGGTGAAGCTTTCTTT. Amino acid sequence: CSVERGRGGEAFF.

This clonotype was detected many times. The V call is TRBV30, the J call TRBJ1-1; TRBD1 might be the D (5 bases). V was pared by 0 bases and J by 1 base, with 15 bases between. The CDR3 covers 16 residues. Germline CDR1 and CDR2: GTSNPN and SVGIG (reference sequence). The DNA of the CDR3 is TGTGCCTGGAGTGTACCGAGGAGGGACGGGAACACTGAAGCTTTCTTT. As protein: CAWSVPRRDGNTEAFF.

At least ten counts were recorded for this clonotype. The V gene is TRBV7-2, the J gene TRBJ1-2; D is possibly TRBD1 (5 bases). Trimming removed 5 bases from V and 4 bases from J, with 17 bases in between. The CDR3 extends over 15 amino acids. Germline lookup yields CDR1 SGHTA and CDR2 FQGNSA. CDR3 protein: CASSRQIGGAYGYTF. The CDR3 DNA reads TGTGCCAGCAGCCGACAGATCGGGGGAGCCTATGGCTACACCTTC. Combining the CDR3 with reference TRBV7-2 and TRBJ1-2 gives the whole variable domain GAGVSQSPSNKVTEKGKDVELRCDPISGHTALYWYRQSLGQGLEFLIYFQGNSAPDKSGLPSDRFSAERTGGSVSTLTIQRTQQEDSAVYLCASSRQIGGAYGYTFGSGTRLTVV.

There are many counts of this clonotype. The chain has TRBV5-1 and TRBJ2-7; D is unresolved. Trimming cost V 6 bases and J 4 bases, with 14 bases left between them. The CDR3 sequence is 13 residues long. Germline CDR1 and CDR2: SGHRS and YFSETQ. CDR3 nucleotide sequence: TGCGCCAGCACAGGCCCGGCCGCGTACGAGCAGTACTTC. Translation: CASTGPAAYEQYF.

The CDR3 here is CASSFQGRENYGYTF. DNA for the CDR3: TGTGCCAGCAGTTTTCAGGGCAGGGAGAACTATGGCTACACCTTC. This chain links TRBV12-3 or TRBV12-4 with TRBJ1-2; possibly TRBD1 for D (5 bases). Trimming pared 3 bases from V and 2 bases from J, leaving 13 bases between. CDR3 size: 15 residues.

This chain links TRBV28 with TRBJ2-7; D not resolved. V was trimmed by 3 bases and J by 3 bases, leaving 12 bases between them. The CDR3 has 14 amino acids. Germline loops: CDR1 MDHEN, CDR2 SYDVKM. DNA for the CDR3: TGTGCCAGCAGTTTGTCGGGTTTCCTCTACGAGCAGTACTTC. Translated, it gives CASSLSGFLYEQYF.

This clonotype was recorded at least ten times. The chain uses TRBV7-8 and TRBJ1-5; D ambiguous. The length of the CDR3 is 16 residues. Germline V gene lookup returns CDR1 SGHVS and CDR2 FQNEAQ. Trimming shortened V by 2 bases and J by 0 bases, and 11 bases separated the two germline ends. The CDR3 DNA is TGTGCCAGCAGCTTACAAGAAGCCTATAGCAATCAGCCCCAGCATTTT. The encoded protein is CASSLQEAYSNQPQHF.

Many counts were recorded for this clonotype. V and J are TRBV6-1 and TRBJ1-5; D may be TRBD1 (5 bases). The CDR3 has 19 residues. Per germline, CDR1 MNHNS and CDR2 SASEGT. The V gene lost 2 bases and the J gene lost 3 bases, with 23 bases spanning the gap. The CDR3 bases are TGTGCCAGCAGTGAAAGGCAGGGTCGAATGTGGATGGACAATCAGCCCCAGCATTTT. Encoded protein: CASSERQGRMWMDNQPQHF.

In this sample, this clonotype turned up many times. The V call is TRBV28, the J call TRBJ1-1; no clear D. Germline V gene sequence: CDR1 MDHEN, CDR2 SYDVKM. V lost 2 bases to trimming and J lost 0 bases, with 13 bases between them. CDR3 length: 16 amino acids. The CDR3, as DNA: TGTGCCAGCAGTTTACCCTCGGCCATCATGAACACTGAAGCTTTCTTT. It specifies CASSLPSAIMNTEAFF.

This clonotype was detected many times. The J gene is TRBJ2-7, the V gene TRBV5-1; 7 bases agree with TRBD2. This CDR3 has 16 residues. Germline V gene sequence: CDR1 SGHRS, CDR2 YFSETQ. The ends lost 2 bases at V and 4 bases at J; junction bases unmatched: 12. The chain's CDR3 is CASSLPSGETTYEQYF. The CDR3 DNA follows: TGCGCCAGCAGCTTACCAAGCGGGGAAACCACTTACGAGCAGTACTTC.

Turning to this clonotype: A single base separates this from a much larger clone, so it may be a read error. The chain employs TRBV6-1 and TRBJ1-1, with D perhaps TRBD1 (6 bases). Germline CDR1 and CDR2: MNHNS and SASEGT. The CDR3 extends over 14 amino acids. For the CDR3, the DNA is TGTGCCAGCAGACTAGAGCCGTGGGACACTGAATCTTTCTTT. Its translation: CASRLEPWDTESFF.

The V call is TRBV12-3 or TRBV12-4, the J call TRBJ1-1, with a tentative D call TRBD1 (5 bases). The V gene lost 6 bases and the J gene lost 0 bases, with 17 bases spanning the gap. The CDR3 totals 16 residues. The CDR3 bases are TGTGCCAGCAGCCTTACCCGACAGATCATGAACACTGAAGCTTTCTTT. Translating gives CASSLTRQIMNTEAFF.

The chain employs TRBV5-1 and TRBJ2-5; D not certain. Trimming removed 0 bases at V and 0 bases at J, with 6 bases between. The CDR3 spans 14 residues. Germline V gene data show CDR1 as SGHRS and CDR2 as YFSETQ. The CDR3 region has the DNA TGCGCCAGCAGCTTGGCTACGGACCAAGAGACCCAGTACTTC. Amino acids: CASSLATDQETQYF.